The text below deals with one T cell receptor (beta chain). These data belong to a study of blood T cell repertoires in COVID-19. Study details: The origin of the acute and convalescent COVID-19 samples was the United States, Italy and Spain. The cDNA or gDNA used as material had been derived from T cells, B-cell-depleted T cells, or PBMCs.

In the original analysis: The authors estimated nucleated cell counts from reference gene primer amplification. Clones were read by immunoSEQ multiplex PCR, and TCRdb kept only the in-frame ones, dropping some. Clone size and the V and J calls come from that table; the DNA yielded D and trimming. In the table there are approximately 270,000 clones, about nine tenths of which are singletons. Germline CDR1 reads SGHDT; CDR2 reads YYEEEE. The CDR3 loop spans 13 amino acids. Trimming left V 1 base short and J 5 bases short, with 7 bases between. The receptor comes from a man aged 35-49 years who had recovered from COVID-19. The chain carries TRBV5-6 and TRBJ1-5; tentative D call: TRBD1 (5 bases). The material sequenced was PBMCs or T cells enriched from blood (not recorded which). This chain's CDR3 is CASSLQGDQPQHF. The DNA for the CDR3 is TGTGCCAGCAGCTTGCAGGGTGATCAGCCCCAGCATTTT.